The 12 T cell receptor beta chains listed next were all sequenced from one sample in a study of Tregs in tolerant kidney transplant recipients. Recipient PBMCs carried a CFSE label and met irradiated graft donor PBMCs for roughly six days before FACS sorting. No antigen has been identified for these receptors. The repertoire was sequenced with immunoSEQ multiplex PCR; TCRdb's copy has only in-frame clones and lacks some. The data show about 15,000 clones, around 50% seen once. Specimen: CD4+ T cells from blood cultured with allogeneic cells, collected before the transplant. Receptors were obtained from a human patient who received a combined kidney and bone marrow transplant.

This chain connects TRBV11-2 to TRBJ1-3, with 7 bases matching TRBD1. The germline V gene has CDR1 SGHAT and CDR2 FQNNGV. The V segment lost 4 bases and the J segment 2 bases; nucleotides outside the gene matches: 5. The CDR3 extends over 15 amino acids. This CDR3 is CASSYRGGPGNTIYF. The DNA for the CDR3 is TGTGCCAGCAGCTACAGGGGCGGGCCTGGAAACACCATATATTTT.

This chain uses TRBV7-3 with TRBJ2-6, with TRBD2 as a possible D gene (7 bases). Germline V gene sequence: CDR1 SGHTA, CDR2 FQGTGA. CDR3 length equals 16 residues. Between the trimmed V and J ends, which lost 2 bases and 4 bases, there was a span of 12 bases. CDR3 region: CASSLAGAAGANVLTF. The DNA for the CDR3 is TGTGCCAGCAGCTTAGCGGGGGCGGCCGGGGCCAACGTCCTGACTTTC.

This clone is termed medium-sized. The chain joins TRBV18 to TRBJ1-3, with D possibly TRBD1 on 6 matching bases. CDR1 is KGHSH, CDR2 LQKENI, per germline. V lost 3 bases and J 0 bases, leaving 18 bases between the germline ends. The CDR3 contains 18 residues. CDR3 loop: CASSPVFPTGASGNTIYF. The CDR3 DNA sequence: TGTGCCAGCTCACCGGTTTTTCCGACAGGCGCCTCTGGAAACACCATATATTTT.

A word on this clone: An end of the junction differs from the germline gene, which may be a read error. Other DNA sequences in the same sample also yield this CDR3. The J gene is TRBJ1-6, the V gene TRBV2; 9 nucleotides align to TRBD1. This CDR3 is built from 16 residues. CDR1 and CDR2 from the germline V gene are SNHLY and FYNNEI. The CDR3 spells CASKLPGTGNNSPLHF. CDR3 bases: TGTGCCAGCAAGCTCCCCGGGACAGGGAACAATTCCCCCCTCCACTTT.

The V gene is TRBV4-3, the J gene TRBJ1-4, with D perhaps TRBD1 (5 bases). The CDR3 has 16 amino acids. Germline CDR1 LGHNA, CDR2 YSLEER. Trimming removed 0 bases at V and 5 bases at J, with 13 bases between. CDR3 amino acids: CASSQEGGEWNEKLFF. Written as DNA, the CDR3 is TGCGCCAGCAGCCAAGAGGGGGGAGAGTGGAATGAAAAACTGTTTTTT.

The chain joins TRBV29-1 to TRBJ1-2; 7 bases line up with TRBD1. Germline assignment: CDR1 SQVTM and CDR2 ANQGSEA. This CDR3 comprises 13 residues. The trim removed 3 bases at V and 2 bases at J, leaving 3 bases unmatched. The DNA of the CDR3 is TGCAGCGTTGACTCAGGGGGGAACTATGGCTACACCTTC. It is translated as CSVDSGGNYGYTF.

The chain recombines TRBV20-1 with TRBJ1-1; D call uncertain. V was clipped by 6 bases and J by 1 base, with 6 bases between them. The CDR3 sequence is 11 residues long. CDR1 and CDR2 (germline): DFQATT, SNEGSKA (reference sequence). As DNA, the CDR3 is TGCAGTGCCCTCGGGAACACTGAAGCTTTCTTT. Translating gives CSALGNTEAFF.

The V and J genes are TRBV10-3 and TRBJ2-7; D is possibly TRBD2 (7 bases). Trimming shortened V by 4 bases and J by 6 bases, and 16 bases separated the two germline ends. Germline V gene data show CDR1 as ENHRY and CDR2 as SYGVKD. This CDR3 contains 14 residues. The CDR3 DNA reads TGTGCCATCAGTGTAACCCCAGGGGAGGGCGAGCAGTACTTC. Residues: CAISVTPGEGEQYF.

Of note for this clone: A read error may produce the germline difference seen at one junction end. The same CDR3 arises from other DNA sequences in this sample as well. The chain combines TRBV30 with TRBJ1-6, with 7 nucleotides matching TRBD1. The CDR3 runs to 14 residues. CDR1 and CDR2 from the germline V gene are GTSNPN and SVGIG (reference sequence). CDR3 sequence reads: CAWGGTAYNSPLHF. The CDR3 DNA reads TGTGCCTGGGGCGGGACAGCGTATAATTCCCCCCTCCACTTT.

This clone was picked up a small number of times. CDR3 sequence: CAISGDSYNQPQHF. As DNA, the CDR3 is TGTGCCATCAGTGGGGACAGTTACAATCAGCCCCAGCATTTT. The chain joins TRBV10-3 to TRBJ1-5; 7 positions agree with TRBD1. CDR3 length equals 14 residues. Germline trimming cut 4 bases from V and 3 bases from J; bases unmatched to any gene: 3. Germline V CDR1 and CDR2: ENHRY, SYGVKD.

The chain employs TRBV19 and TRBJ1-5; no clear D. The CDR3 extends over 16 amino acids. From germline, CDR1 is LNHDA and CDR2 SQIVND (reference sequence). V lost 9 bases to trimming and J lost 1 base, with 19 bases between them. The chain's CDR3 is CARKRYREQSNQPQHF. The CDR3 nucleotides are TGTGCCAGAAAACGGTATAGGGAGCAGAGCAATCAGCCCCAGCATTTT. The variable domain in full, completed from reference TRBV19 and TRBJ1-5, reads DGGITQSPKYLFRKEGQNVTLSCEQNLNHDAMYWYRQDPGQGLRLIYYSQIVNDFQKGDIAEGYSVSREKKESFPLTVTSAQKNPTAFYLCARKRYREQSNQPQHFGDGTRLSIL.

CDR3 nucleotides: TGTGCCAGCAGCCACCGGGGTGCCGGGGAGCTGTTTTTT. This sequence encodes CASSHRGAGELFF. The gene calls are TRBV7-3 and TRBJ2-2; TRBD2 might be the D (5 bases). V was clipped by 5 bases and J by 6 bases, with 10 bases between them. Germline assignment: CDR1 SGHTA and CDR2 FQGTGA. The CDR3 contains 13 residues.